This T cell receptor (beta chain) was observed in a study of cytomegalovirus exposure and HLA in healthy donors. The germline V gene encodes CDR1 MNHNS and CDR2 SASEGT. Trimming removed 5 bases at V and 8 bases at J, with 18 bases between. The CDR3 spans 15 residues. PCR amplification relied on 60 Vbeta primers (plus 13 Jbeta primers). Per the original methods: An analysis performed later counted 72 million or so unique TCR beta chains (approximately 10 million of them shared). Some clones are missing from TCRdb's copy, which holds only in-frame ones; the method was immunoSEQ multiplex PCR. That table gives V, J and clone size, and the DNA gave D and trimming. The table has tens of thousands of clones, roughly 72% seen once.

V gene TRBV6-1 combines with J gene TRBJ1-4; TRBD1 might be the D (6 bases). The sequence derives from a woman under 40 in good health and CMV-seropositive. Sequenced input: PBMCs. CDR3: CASSFSGVDREKLFF. CDR3 in DNA: TGTGCCAGCAGTTTTTCAGGGGTTGATCGGGAAAAACTGTTTTTT.